Presented here are 6 T cell receptor beta chains from one specimen sequenced in a study of blood T cell repertoires in COVID-19. The repertoire was sequenced with immunoSEQ multiplex PCR; TCRdb's copy has only in-frame clones and lacks some. This sample yields about 60,000 clones, of which approximately 80% are seen a single time; about 6.9% belongs to the top ten. Sequenced sample: peripheral blood. These receptors originate from a man in his 60s with acute or convalescent COVID-19.

V and J are TRBV6-5 and TRBJ1-2; TRBD1 agrees at 8 bases. V lost 0 bases to trimming and J lost 4 bases; unmatched junction nucleotides: 4. CDR3 length: 15 amino acids. Looked up from germline, CDR1 is MNHEY and CDR2 is SVGAGI. The chain's CDR3 is CASSYSRTGSYGYTF. In DNA form, the CDR3 reads TGTGCCAGCAGTTACTCTCGGACAGGGAGCTATGGCTACACCTTC.

Written as DNA, the CDR3 is TGCGCCAGCAGCCTAGGGCAGGGGCCCTACGAGCAGTACTTC. Translating it yields CASSLGQGPYEQYF. The gene calls are TRBV4-3 and TRBJ2-7; possible D gene TRBD1, 6 bases. CDR3 length: 14 amino acids. V was pared by 4 bases and J by 2 bases, with 12 bases between. CDR1 LGHNA and CDR2 YSLEER come from the germline V gene.

The chain recombines TRBV30 with TRBJ1-6, with TRBD1 matching 7 bases. The germline CDR1 and CDR2 sequences are GTSNPN and SVGIG (reference sequence). This CDR3 has 14 residues. J gave up 3 bases and V 5 bases, and 4 bases lay outside the gene matches. For the CDR3, the DNA is TGTGCCTGGGGTCGGGACAGCTATAATTCACCCCTCCACTTT. Amino acids: CAWGRDSYNSPLHF.

The genes are TRBV27 and TRBJ2-1, with 12 bases aligning to TRBD2. CDR3 length: 14 residues. Per germline, CDR1 MNHEY and CDR2 SMNVEV (reference sequence). V lost 5 bases and J lost 6; bases outside the gene matches: 2. The CDR3 DNA follows: TGTGCCAGCAGTCTGACTAGCGGGGGCAATGAGCAGTTCTTC. It translates to CASSLTSGGNEQFF.

A single count supports this clone. CDR3 protein: CASSPMSPLDSYTF. The CDR3 DNA is TGTGCCAGCAGCCCCATGTCTCCCCTAGATAGCTACACCTTC. This chain joins TRBV5-4 and TRBJ1-2; unclear D gene. The V and J ends lost 4 bases and 9 bases respectively, with 19 bases between them. The CDR3 consists of 14 residues. Germline V gene lookup returns CDR1 SGHNT and CDR2 YYREEE (reference sequence). Combining the CDR3 with reference TRBV5-4 and TRBJ1-2 gives the whole variable domain ETGVTQSPTHLIKTRGQQVTLRCSSQSGHNTVSWYQQALGQGPQFIFQYYREEENGRGNFPPRFSGLQFPNYSSELNVNALELDDSALYLCASSPMSPLDSYTFGSGTRLTVV.

The V and J genes are TRBV19 and TRBJ2-5, with 10 bases aligning to TRBD1. The CDR3 contains 17 residues. Germline V CDR1 and CDR2: LNHDA, SQIVND (reference sequence). J lost 5 bases, V lost 5 bases, and 14 bases had no gene match. The CDR3: CASSPKGQGLSRETQYF. The CDR3 bases are TGTGCCAGTAGTCCTAAGGGACAGGGGCTATCCCGGGAGACCCAGTACTTC.